This note documents a single TCR beta chain sequence. The data were produced by immunoSEQ multiplex PCR, yet TCRdb's version contains in-frame clones alone and is incomplete. The sample has about 100,000 clones; around 90% are singletons. This sample is drawn from a study of OX40 agonist ivuxolimab in advanced cancers. Across the study: Participants could have had prior anti-PD-1, anti-PD-L1 or anti-CTLA-4 therapy, and 40% had some.

Germline V CDR1 and CDR2: ENHRY, SYGVKD. CDR3 length: 18 residues. V was pared by 4 bases and J by 6 bases, with 17 bases of the junction left unmatched. This sample comprised CD4+ or CD8+ T cells sorted from blood, obtained in a trial of the OX40 agonist ivuxolimab. The rearrangement joins TRBV10-3 to TRBJ2-7; TRBD2 matches at 11 bases. The receptor's source is an adult with an advanced solid tumor such as melanoma, head and neck, liver or kidney cancer. The CDR3 reads CAISAGRTDTSGSSEQYF. The CDR3 DNA is TGTGCCATCAGTGCGGGACGGACAGACACTAGCGGGAGTAGCGAGCAGTACTTC.